This TCR beta chain was retrieved from a study of blood T cells in healthy people across ages. Study-level results: TCR beta diversity, measured per million T cells, fell in a roughly linear way with age.

Turning to this clonotype: What it binds is unknown.

V was trimmed by 8 bases and J by 0 bases, leaving 11 bases between them. Per the germline V gene, CDR1 is SGHTA and CDR2 is FQGNSA. CDR3 size: 14 residues. Isolation yielded PBMCs, at least 6 million per sample, in every case. Total RNA amounts of at least 5.5 micrograms were extracted per sample. Using a J-beta primer mix together with a sample-barcoded 5' primer, a second PCR was run for about 6 to 12 cycles. Every cDNA molecule bore a tag from a template-switch adaptor containing 12 random nucleotides. Using its own MiXCR run on the 5' RACE reads, TCRdb lists one record per CDR3 protein. This sample yields roughly 790,000 distinct CDR3 sequences, of which roughly 47% are seen a single time; under 25% belongs to the top ten.

The V and J genes are TRBV7-2 and TRBJ2-1, with D perhaps TRBD1 (5 bases). The origin of this receptor is a woman aged 55 to 70 in good health. The sample consisted of blood. The CDR3 protein is CASLQGYSYNEQFF. The CDR3 bases are TGTGCCAGCCTCCAGGGTTACTCCTACAATGAGCAGTTCTTC.